The 14 T cell receptor beta chains presented below share a single source sample, sequenced in a study of blood T cell repertoires in COVID-19. TCRdb's table, derived via immunoSEQ multiplex PCR, lists solely in-frame clones and lacks some. The sample holds some 350,000 clones, around nine tenths seen once. Material for sequencing was peripheral blood. These receptors were obtained from a woman in her 70s with COVID-19, enrolled during active disease.

The V and J genes are TRBV19 and TRBJ1-5; the D gene is possibly TRBD1 (6 bases). V gave up 3 bases and J gave up 0 bases, with 12 bases separating them. CDR3 size: 16 residues. Germline V gives CDR1 LNHDA, CDR2 SQIVND (reference sequence). The CDR3 nucleotides read TGTGCCAGTAGTATTGGGACATATTTTAGCAATCAGCCCCAGCATTTT. Translating gives CASSIGTYFSNQPQHF.

This rearrangement joins TRBV9 to TRBJ1-6; 7 nucleotides line up with TRBD1. There are 16 residues in the CDR3. Germline V gives CDR1 SGDLS, CDR2 YYNGEE. Trimming at V came to 4 bases and at J to 5 bases, leaving 9 bases not matched to a gene. Here the CDR3 reads CASSPQTTGDNSPLHF. The DNA of the CDR3 is TGTGCCAGCAGCCCGCAAACCACAGGGGATAATTCACCCCTCCACTTT. Using reference TRBV9 and TRBJ1-6 for the parts outside the CDR3, the full variable domain is DSGVTQTPKHLITATGQRVTLRCSPRSGDLSVYWYQQSLDQGLQFLIQYYNGEERAKGNILERFSAQQFPDLHSELNLSSLELGDSALYFCASSPQTTGDNSPLHFGNGTRLTVT.

The CDR3 DNA is TGTGCCAGCAGCGGAAGACAGGAGCTACCCTATGGCTACACCTTC. Translating it yields CASSGRQELPYGYTF. V gene TRBV5-6 combines with J gene TRBJ1-2, with D possibly matching TRBD1 (6 bases). The V gene's germline CDR1 is SGHDT and CDR2 YYEEEE. The V end was cut by 4 bases, the J end by 4 bases, with 17 bases between. The CDR3 extends over 15 amino acids. Using reference TRBV5-6 and TRBJ1-2 for the parts outside the CDR3, the full variable domain is DAGVTQSPTHLIKTRGQQVTLRCSPKSGHDTVSWYQQALGQGPQFIFQYYEEEERQRGNFPDRFSGHQFPNYSSELNVNALLLGDSALYLCASSGRQELPYGYTFGSGTRLTVV.

This chain links TRBV28 with TRBJ1-2, with 8 bases identical to TRBD1. The CDR3 length is 13 residues. The junction had 4 bases not matched to a gene; V was cut back by 3 bases and J by 7 bases. Germline CDR1 and CDR2: MDHEN and SYDVKM. The CDR3: CASSFRDRGGYTF. The CDR3 nucleotides read TGTGCCAGCAGTTTTCGTGACAGGGGTGGCTACACCTTC.

The chain carries TRBV5-1 and TRBJ1-5; TRBD1 matches at 9 bases. CDR3 size: 17 residues. CDR1 and CDR2 (germline): SGHRS, YFSETQ. V lost 5 bases, J lost 0 bases, and 9 bases stayed unmatched. The CDR3 here is CASRPGTGTNSNQPQHF. DNA of the CDR3: TGCGCCAGCAGGCCCGGGACAGGGACAAATAGCAATCAGCCCCAGCATTTT.

This rearrangement joins TRBV10-3 to TRBJ2-3; 8 nucleotides line up with TRBD2. CDR3 length: 15 amino acids. V lost 9 bases to trimming and J lost 0 bases; unmatched junction nucleotides: 8. Germline CDR1 reads ENHRY; CDR2 reads SYGVKD. The CDR3, as DNA: TGTGCCATTTTCGGGGGGGCCAAGAGCACAGATACGCAGTATTTT. Translating it yields CAIFGGAKSTDTQYF.

The chain has TRBV5-6 and TRBJ1-2; D possibly corresponds to TRBD1 (5 bases). Germline CDR1 is SGHDT and CDR2 is YYEEEE. This CDR3 region has 14 residues. The V gene lost 1 base and the J gene lost 3 bases, with 10 bases spanning the gap. The CDR3 protein is CASSLHRLHYGYTF. For the CDR3, the DNA is TGTGCCAGCAGCTTGCACAGGTTGCACTATGGCTACACCTTC.

This clone has only one observation. This specimen includes other DNA sequences encoding the same CDR3. The V and J genes are TRBV29-1 and TRBJ1-1; TRBD1 matches at 7 bases. Trimming cost V 3 bases and J 4 bases; bases outside gene matches: 5. The CDR3 is 13 amino acids. Germline CDR1 reads SQVTM; CDR2 reads ANQGSEA. The CDR3 spells CSVDGQGGTEAFF. The CDR3 DNA sequence: TGCAGCGTTGACGGGCAGGGGGGCACTGAAGCTTTCTTT. Full variable domain (remainder filled in from reference TRBV29-1 and TRBJ1-1): SAVISQKPSRDICQRGTSLTIQCQVDSQVTMMFWYRQQPGQSLTLIATANQGSEATYESGFVIDKFPISRPNLTFSTLTVSNMSPEDSSIYLCSVDGQGGTEAFFGQGTRLTVV.

The chain carries TRBV9 and TRBJ1-1, with 8 bases identical to TRBD1. The germline gives CDR1 SGDLS, CDR2 YYNGEE. V lost 0 bases, J lost 7 bases, and 14 bases stayed unmatched. The CDR3 totals 17 residues. As DNA, the CDR3 is TGTGCCAGCAGCGTAGGGCCCTCTGGACAGGGTGTCGGTGAAGCTTTCTTT. It encodes CASSVGPSGQGVGEAFF. Filled out from reference TRBV9 and TRBJ1-1, the complete variable domain reads DSGVTQTPKHLITATGQRVTLRCSPRSGDLSVYWYQQSLDQGLQFLIQYYNGEERAKGNILERFSAQQFPDLHSELNLSSLELGDSALYFCASSVGPSGQGVGEAFFGQGTRLTVV.

The chain has TRBV6-6 and TRBJ1-2, with D possibly TRBD1 on 5 matching bases. Trimming removed 4 bases from V and 5 bases from J, with 17 bases in between. Germline lookup yields CDR1 MNHNY and CDR2 SVGAGI (reference sequence). The CDR3 has 15 amino acids. In DNA form, the CDR3 reads TGTGCCAGCAGTTCCACCATTGGGGCAGGGTATGGCTACACCTTC. Its translation: CASSSTIGAGYGYTF.

The V call is TRBV6-5, the J call TRBJ1-4; TRBD1 might be the D (5 bases). The V and J ends lost 0 bases and 3 bases respectively, with 11 bases between them. Germline loops: CDR1 MNHEY, CDR2 SVGAGI. CDR3 length: 16 amino acids. CDR3 nucleotide sequence: TGTGCCAGCAGTTACTCAGGGGCGCCGGCTAATGAAAAACTGTTTTTT. As protein: CASSYSGAPANEKLFF.

This rearrangement joins TRBV27 to TRBJ2-7; 7 bases line up with TRBD1. Germline CDR1 MNHEY, CDR2 SMNVEV (reference sequence). CDR3 length equals 16 residues. Trimming took 0 bases from V and 2 from J; bases not matched to a gene: 7. DNA of the CDR3: TGTGCCAGCAGTTTATCGATGGGGGACAGTACCTACGAGCAGTACTTC. It yields the protein CASSLSMGDSTYEQYF.

The chain links TRBV19 to TRBJ1-1, with D unclear. Germline-derived CDR1 and CDR2 are LNHDA and SQIVND (reference sequence). The CDR3 has 13 residues. V was shortened by 1 base and J by 1 base, with 4 bases between the two germline ends. CDR3 sequence reads: CASSIAQNTEAFF. CDR3 in DNA: TGTGCCAGTAGTATAGCACAGAACACTGAAGCTTTCTTT.

The V gene is TRBV9, the J gene TRBJ1-4; tentatively, D is TRBD1 (5 bases). Germline-derived CDR1 and CDR2 are SGDLS and YYNGEE. V lost 6 bases, J lost 1 base, and 16 bases lay in between. The CDR3 is 16 residues long. CDR3 amino acids: CASTVGSGGTNEKLFF. The DNA of the CDR3 is TGTGCCAGCACTGTGGGCTCCGGGGGAACTAATGAAAAACTGTTTTTT.